These 7 T cell receptor beta chains came from one sample sequenced in a study of blood T cell repertoires in COVID-19. The data were produced by immunoSEQ multiplex PCR, yet TCRdb's version contains in-frame clones alone and is incomplete. There are more than 95,000 clones in the sample; 85% to 90% occur only once, and roughly 5% lies in the top ten. The sample was peripheral blood. The receptors derive from a human donor in a cohort sampled during active COVID-19.

The chain employs TRBV18 and TRBJ2-6; 11 bases line up with TRBD1. With V trimmed by 5 bases and J by 0 bases, 3 bases remained unmatched. The CDR3 runs 17 residues. From germline, CDR1 is KGHSH and CDR2 LQKENI. CDR3: CASSKGTGGSGANVLTF. The CDR3 nucleotides are TGTGCCAGCTCAAAGGGGACAGGGGGCTCTGGGGCCAACGTCCTGACTTTC.

The J gene is TRBJ1-6, the V gene TRBV19; 7 bases map to TRBD1. The V and J ends lost 5 bases and 10 bases, in that order; junction bases with no gene match: 5. Germline CDR1 reads LNHDA; CDR2 reads SQIVND (reference sequence). This CDR3 contains 13 residues. DNA for the CDR3: TGTGCCAGTAGTTCGGACAGGCAATCACCCCTCCACTTT. Residues: CASSSDRQSPLHF.

The chain joins TRBV11-2 to TRBJ2-1; 8 bases agree with TRBD1. The ends lost 5 bases at V and 9 bases at J; junction bases unmatched: 15. The CDR3 consists of 16 residues. Looked up from germline, CDR1 is SGHAT and CDR2 is FQNNGV. The CDR3 is CASSNSQGVSVGEQFF. The CDR3 nucleotides read TGTGCCAGCAGCAACTCACAGGGGGTGTCCGTTGGTGAGCAGTTCTTC.

The chain is built from TRBV28 and TRBJ2-5, with 9 bases matching TRBD2. With V trimmed by 6 bases and J by 3 bases, 11 bases remained unmatched. Germline V gives CDR1 MDHEN, CDR2 SYDVKM. This CDR3 contains 16 residues. The chain's CDR3 is CASSSTGGGGKETQYF. Here the CDR3 DNA reads TGTGCCAGCAGCTCGACAGGCGGGGGGGGCAAAGAGACCCAGTACTTC.

The chain is built from TRBV29-1 and TRBJ2-1; D is uncertain. This CDR3 comprises 14 residues. V lost 3 bases and J 0 bases, leaving 9 bases between the germline ends. Germline CDR1 reads SQVTM; CDR2 reads ANQGSEA. In DNA, the CDR3 is TGCAGCGTTGAGCCCCTCTACTCCTACAATGAGCAGTTCTTC. It specifies CSVEPLYSYNEQFF.

The J gene is TRBJ1-2, the V gene TRBV4-3; 8 bases align to TRBD1. Germline CDR1 is LGHNA and CDR2 is YSLEER. The CDR3 is 14 residues long. Germline trimming cut 4 bases from V and 4 bases from J; bases unmatched to any gene: 5. CDR3 DNA sequence: TGCGCCAGCAGCCCTCACAGGGGGACCTATGGCTACACCTTC. This encodes CASSPHRGTYGYTF.

The rearrangement links TRBV9 to TRBJ2-1; the match to TRBD2 covers 7 bases. Trimming at V came to 0 bases and at J to 8 bases, leaving 5 bases not matched to a gene. There are 14 residues in the CDR3. CDR1 is SGDLS and CDR2 is YYNGEE in the germline V gene. This chain's CDR3 is CASSVGVGGDEQFF. DNA for the CDR3: TGTGCCAGCAGCGTAGGTGTTGGGGGGGATGAGCAGTTCTTC.